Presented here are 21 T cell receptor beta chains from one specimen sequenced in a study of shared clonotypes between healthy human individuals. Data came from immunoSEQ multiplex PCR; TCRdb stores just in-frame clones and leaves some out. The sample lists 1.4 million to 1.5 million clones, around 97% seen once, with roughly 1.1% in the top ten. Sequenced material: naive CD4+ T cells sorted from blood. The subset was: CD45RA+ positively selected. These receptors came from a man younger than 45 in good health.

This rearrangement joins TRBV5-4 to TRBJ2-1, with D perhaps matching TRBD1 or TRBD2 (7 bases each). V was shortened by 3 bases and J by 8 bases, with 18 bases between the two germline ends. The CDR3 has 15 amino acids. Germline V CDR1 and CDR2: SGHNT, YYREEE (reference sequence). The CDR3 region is CASSSPDSGGDEQFF. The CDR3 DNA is TGTGCCAGCAGCTCACCCGACTCAGGGGGGGATGAGCAGTTCTTC.

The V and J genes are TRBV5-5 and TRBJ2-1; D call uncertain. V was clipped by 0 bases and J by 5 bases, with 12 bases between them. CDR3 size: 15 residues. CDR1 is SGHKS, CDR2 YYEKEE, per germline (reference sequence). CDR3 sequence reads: CASSLGRFKHNEQFF. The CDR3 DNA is TGTGCCAGCAGCTTGGGTAGATTTAAGCACAATGAGCAGTTCTTC.

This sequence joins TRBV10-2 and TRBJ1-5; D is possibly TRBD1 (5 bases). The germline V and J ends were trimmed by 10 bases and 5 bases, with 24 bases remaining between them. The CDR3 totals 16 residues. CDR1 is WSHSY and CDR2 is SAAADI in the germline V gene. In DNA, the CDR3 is TGCGCCACCAACGTGGGGCTCAGGGACCCCTATCAGCCCCAGCATTTT. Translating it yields CATNVGLRDPYQPQHF.

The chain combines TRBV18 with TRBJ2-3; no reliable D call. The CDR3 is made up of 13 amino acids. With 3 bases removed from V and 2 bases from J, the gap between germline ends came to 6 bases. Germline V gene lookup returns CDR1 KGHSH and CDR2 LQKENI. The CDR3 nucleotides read TGTGCCAGCTCACCCAGGACCACAGATACGCAGTATTTT. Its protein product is CASSPRTTDTQYF. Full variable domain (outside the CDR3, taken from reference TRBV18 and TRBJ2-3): NAGVMQNPRHLVRRRGQEARLRCSPMKGHSHVYWYRQLPEEGLKFMVYLQKENIIDESGMPKERFSAEFPKEGPSILRIQQVVRGDSAAYFCASSPRTTDTQYFGPGTRLTVL.

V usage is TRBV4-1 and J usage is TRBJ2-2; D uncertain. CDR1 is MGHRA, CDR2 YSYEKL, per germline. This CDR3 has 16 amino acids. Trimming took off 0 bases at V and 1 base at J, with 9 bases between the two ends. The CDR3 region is CASSQDVAGNTGELFF. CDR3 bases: TGCGCCAGCAGCCAAGATGTGGCAGGGAACACCGGGGAGCTGTTTTTT.

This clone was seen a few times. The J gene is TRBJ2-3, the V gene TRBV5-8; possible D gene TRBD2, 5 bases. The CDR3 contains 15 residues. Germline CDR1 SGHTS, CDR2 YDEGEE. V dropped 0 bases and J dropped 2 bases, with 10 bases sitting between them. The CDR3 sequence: CASSLAKRYTDTQYF. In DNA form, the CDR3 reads TGTGCCAGCAGCTTGGCCAAGCGGTACACAGATACGCAGTATTTT.

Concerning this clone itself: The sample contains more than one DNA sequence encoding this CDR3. The CDR3 nucleotides read TGCGCCAGCAGCCCCGGCTCCTACAATGAGCAGTTCTTC. Its protein product is CASSPGSYNEQFF. V usage is TRBV5-1 and J usage is TRBJ2-1; D call uncertain. V lost 4 bases and J lost 0, with 5 bases in between. The germline gives CDR1 SGHRS, CDR2 YFSETQ. This CDR3 is built from 13 residues.

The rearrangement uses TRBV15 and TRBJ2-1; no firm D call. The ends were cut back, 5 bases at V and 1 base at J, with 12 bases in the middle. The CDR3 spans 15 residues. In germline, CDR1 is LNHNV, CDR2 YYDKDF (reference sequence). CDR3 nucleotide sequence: TGTGCCACCAGCTTCGGCGGAGTGTCCTACAATGAGCAGTTCTTC. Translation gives CATSFGGVSYNEQFF.

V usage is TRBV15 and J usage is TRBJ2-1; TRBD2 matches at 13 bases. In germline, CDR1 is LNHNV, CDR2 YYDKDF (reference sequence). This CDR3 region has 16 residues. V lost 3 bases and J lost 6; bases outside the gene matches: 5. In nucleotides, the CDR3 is TGTGCCACCAGCAGCGCCCGACTAGCGGGAGGCAATGAGCAGTTCTTC. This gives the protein CATSSARLAGGNEQFF.

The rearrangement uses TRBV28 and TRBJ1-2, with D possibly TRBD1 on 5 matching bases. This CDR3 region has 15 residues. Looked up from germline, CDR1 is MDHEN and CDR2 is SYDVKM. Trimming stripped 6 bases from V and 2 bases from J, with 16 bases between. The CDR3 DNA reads TGTGCCAGCAGGGGGAGTGGGGGGACCAACTATGGCTACACCTTC. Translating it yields CASRGSGGTNYGYTF.

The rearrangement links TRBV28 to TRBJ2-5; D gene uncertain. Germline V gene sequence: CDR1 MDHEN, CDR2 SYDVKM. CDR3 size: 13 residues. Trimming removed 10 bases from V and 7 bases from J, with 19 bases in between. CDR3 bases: TGTGCCATCCAGTTTAGAGGCGTCAGGACCCAGTACTTC. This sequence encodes CAIQFRGVRTQYF.

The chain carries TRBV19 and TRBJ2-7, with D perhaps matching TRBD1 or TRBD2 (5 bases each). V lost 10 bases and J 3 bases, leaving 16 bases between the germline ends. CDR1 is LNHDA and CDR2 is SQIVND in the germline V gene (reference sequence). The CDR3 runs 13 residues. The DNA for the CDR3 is TGTGCCACCTCATTCGGGACCATCTACGAGCAGTACTTC. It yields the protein CATSFGTIYEQYF.

The CDR3 is CASSQIKGQLYNEQFF. DNA for the CDR3: TGCGCCAGCAGCCAAATAAAGGGACAACTTTACAATGAGCAGTTCTTC. The chain joins TRBV4-1 to TRBJ2-1, with D possibly TRBD1 on 6 matching bases. Germline V lookup: CDR1 MGHRA, CDR2 YSYEKL. V dropped 2 bases and J dropped 4 bases, with 15 bases sitting between them. The CDR3 spans 16 residues.

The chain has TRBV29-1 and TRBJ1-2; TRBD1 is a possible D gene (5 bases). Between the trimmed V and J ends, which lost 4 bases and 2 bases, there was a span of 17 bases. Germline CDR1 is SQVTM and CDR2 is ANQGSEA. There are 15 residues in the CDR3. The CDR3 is CSVVWGRGVNYGYTF. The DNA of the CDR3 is TGCAGCGTTGTCTGGGGGAGGGGCGTGAACTATGGCTACACCTTC.

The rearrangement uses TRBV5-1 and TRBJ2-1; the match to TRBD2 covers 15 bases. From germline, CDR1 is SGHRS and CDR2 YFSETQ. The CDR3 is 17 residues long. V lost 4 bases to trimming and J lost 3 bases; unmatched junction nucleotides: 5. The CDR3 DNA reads TGCGCCAGCAGCCAGGGACTAGCGGGAGGCAACTACAATGAGCAGTTCTTC. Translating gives CASSQGLAGGNYNEQFF. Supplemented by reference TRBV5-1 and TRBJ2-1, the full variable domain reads KAGVTQTPRYLIKTRGQQVTLSCSPISGHRSVSWYQQTPGQGLQFLFEYFSETQRNKGNFPGRFSGRQFSNSRSEMNVSTLELGDSALYLCASSQGLAGGNYNEQFFGPGTRLTVL.

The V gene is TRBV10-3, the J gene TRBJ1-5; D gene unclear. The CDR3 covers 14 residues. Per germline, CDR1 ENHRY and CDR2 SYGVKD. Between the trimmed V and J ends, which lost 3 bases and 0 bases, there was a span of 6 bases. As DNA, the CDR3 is TGTGCCATCAGTGACAGTAATAGCAATCAGCCCCAGCATTTT. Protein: CAISDSNSNQPQHF.

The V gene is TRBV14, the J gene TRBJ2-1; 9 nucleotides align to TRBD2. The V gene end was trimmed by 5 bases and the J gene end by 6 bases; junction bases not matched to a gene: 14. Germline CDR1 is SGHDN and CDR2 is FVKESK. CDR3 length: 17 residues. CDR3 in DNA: TGTGCCAGCAGCAAGGTAGCGGGAGTTACCCCTTCCAATGAGCAGTTCTTC. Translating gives CASSKVAGVTPSNEQFF.

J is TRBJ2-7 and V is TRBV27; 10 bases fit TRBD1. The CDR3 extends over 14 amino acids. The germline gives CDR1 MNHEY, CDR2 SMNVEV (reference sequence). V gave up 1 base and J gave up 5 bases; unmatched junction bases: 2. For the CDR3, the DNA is TGTGCCAGCAGTTTATGGGGGACAGGGGACGAGCAGTACTTC. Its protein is CASSLWGTGDEQYF.

DNA of the CDR3: TGTGCCAGCAGGATTATAAACACCATATATTTT. Encoded protein: CASRIINTIYF. J is TRBJ1-3 and V is TRBV2; the D is unclear. Looked up from germline, CDR1 is SNHLY and CDR2 is FYNNEI. This CDR3 has 11 amino acids. V shed 6 bases and J shed 6 bases, with 6 bases lying between them.

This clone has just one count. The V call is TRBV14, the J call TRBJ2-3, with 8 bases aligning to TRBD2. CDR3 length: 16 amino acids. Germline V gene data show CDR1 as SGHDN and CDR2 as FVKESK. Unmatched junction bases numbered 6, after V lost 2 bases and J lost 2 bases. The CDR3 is CASSQFGRGDTDTQYF. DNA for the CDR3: TGTGCCAGCAGCCAATTCGGGCGGGGGGACACAGATACGCAGTATTTT.

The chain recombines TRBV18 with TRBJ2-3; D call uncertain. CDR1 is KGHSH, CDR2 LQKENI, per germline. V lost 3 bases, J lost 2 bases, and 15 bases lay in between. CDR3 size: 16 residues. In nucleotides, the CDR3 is TGTGCCAGCTCACCCCGCCTTTTCGCAAACACAGATACGCAGTATTTT. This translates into CASSPRLFANTDTQYF.